Listed here are 14 T cell receptor beta chains from one sample, sequenced in a study of T cells in Graves' hyperthyroidism and ophthalmopathy. TCR beta CDR3 regions were amplified from RNA. TCR CDR3 regions were first amplified by RT-PCR with HTBI primers. A single record per CDR3 protein comes from TCRdb applying MiXCR to the multiplex PCR reads. This sample carries around 440,000 distinct CDR3 sequences, 15% to 17% of them seen once, and the ten largest clones take 14%. The sample consisted of blood. Every receptor here comes from a woman under 30 with Graves' hyperthyroidism.

This clonotype was found many times. This rearrangement joins TRBV7-9 to TRBJ2-3; TRBD2 aligns across 9 bases. Germline V CDR1 and CDR2: SEHNR, FQNEAQ (reference sequence). This CDR3 comprises 16 residues. The V and J ends lost 5 bases and 0 bases, in that order; junction bases with no gene match: 6. CDR3 nucleotides: TGTGCCAGCAGCATTAGCGGGGGAGCTAGCACAGATACGCAGTATTTT. Amino acids: CASSISGGASTDTQYF.

A few counts support this clonotype. The gene calls are TRBV6-1 and TRBJ2-7; the match to TRBD2 covers 14 bases. The CDR3 loop spans 18 amino acids. Germline V gene sequence: CDR1 MNHNS, CDR2 SASEGT. The ends lost 8 bases at V and 0 bases at J; junction bases unmatched: 12. The CDR3 DNA follows: TGTGCCAGCCGAAGCTGGACTAGCGGGGGGCTTATCTCCTACGAGCAGTACTTC. Protein product: CASRSWTSGGLISYEQYF.

This clonotype was seen many times. The rearrangement joins TRBV18 to TRBJ1-1; D gene unclear. Per the germline V gene, CDR1 is KGHSH and CDR2 is LQKENI. CDR3 length equals 12 residues. V gave up 1 base and J gave up 7 bases, with 7 bases separating them. The DNA of the CDR3 is TGTGCCAGCTCACCACAGGGTTATGAAGCTTTCTTT. Translation: CASSPQGYEAFF.

This clonotype was counted ten times or more. The gene calls are TRBV5-1 and TRBJ1-1; D gene unclear. Trimming stripped 0 bases from V and 3 bases from J, with 12 bases between. Germline V CDR1 and CDR2: SGHRS, YFSETQ. The CDR3 is 15 amino acids. CDR3 protein: CASSLARGRDTEAFF. The CDR3 coding sequence is TGCGCCAGCAGCTTGGCCCGTGGGAGGGACACTGAAGCTTTCTTT.

In its sample, this clonotype was seen a few times. The V and J genes are TRBV14 and TRBJ2-2; TRBD2 agrees at 7 bases. The CDR3 consists of 16 residues. Losses at the gene ends were 1 base for V and 4 bases for J; bases not matched to a gene: 6. CDR1 is SGHDN and CDR2 is FVKESK in the germline V gene. This CDR3 reads CASSQGTRGGTGELFF. In DNA, the CDR3 is TGTGCCAGCAGCCAAGGGACTAGAGGCGGCACCGGGGAGCTGTTTTTT.

In this sample, this clonotype turned up many times. CDR3 residues: CASSEAEAYNQPQHF. The CDR3 nucleotides are TGTGCCAGCAGTGAAGCCGAGGCGTACAATCAGCCCCAGCATTTT. This chain joins TRBV2 and TRBJ1-5; D not certain. Germline V CDR1 and CDR2: SNHLY, FYNNEI. The V gene lost 0 bases and the J gene lost 3 bases, with 9 bases spanning the gap. The CDR3 extends over 15 amino acids.

In this sample, this clonotype turned up a few times. This chain connects TRBV5-5 to TRBJ1-4; D unclear. The germline V gene has CDR1 SGHKS and CDR2 YYEKEE (reference sequence). Trimming pared 0 bases from V and 3 bases from J, leaving 3 bases between. The CDR3 runs 13 residues. The CDR3 DNA reads TGTGCCAGCAGCTTGGTACCTAATGAAAAACTGTTTTTT. Protein sequence: CASSLVPNEKLFF.

This clonotype was detected many times. J is TRBJ2-7 and V is TRBV7-2, with D tentatively TRBD1 (5 bases). CDR1 is SGHTA, CDR2 FQGNSA, per germline. Trimming removed 1 base from V and 5 bases from J, with 15 bases in between. The CDR3 loop spans 15 amino acids. In DNA, the CDR3 is TGTGCCAGCAGCTTAGGTGCAGGGTCCCTCCACGAGCAGTACTTC. Amino acid sequence: CASSLGAGSLHEQYF.

This clonotype was observed at least ten times. V and J are TRBV6-6 and TRBJ1-1, with a possible D match to TRBD1 (5 bases). The CDR3 runs 14 residues. In germline, CDR1 is MNHNY, CDR2 SVGAGI (reference sequence). Trimming stripped 2 bases from V and 4 bases from J, with 11 bases between. The CDR3 nucleotides are TGTGCCAGCAGTTACATGGAGGGGAGCACTGAAGCTTTCTTT. Amino acids: CASSYMEGSTEAFF.

This clonotype showed up many times. The chain is built from TRBV28 and TRBJ2-5; D is uncertain. Trimming pared 4 bases from V and 4 bases from J, leaving 16 bases between. The CDR3 totals 15 residues. In germline, CDR1 is MDHEN, CDR2 SYDVKM. DNA for the CDR3: TGTGCCAGCAGTTCGGTTGTTCGTCAACTAGAGACCCAGTACTTC. Protein sequence: CASSSVVRQLETQYF.

The chain couples TRBV7-2 to TRBJ1-2, with 10 positions matching TRBD1. Germline CDR1 reads SGHTA; CDR2 reads FQGNSA. The trim removed 2 bases at V and 11 bases at J, leaving 2 bases unmatched. This CDR3 is built from 12 residues. The CDR3 coding sequence is TGTGCCAGCAGCTTAACGGGACAGGGGTACACCTTC. Protein sequence: CASSLTGQGYTF.

The V call is TRBV6-1, the J call TRBJ2-1; no reliable D call. There are 15 residues in the CDR3. The germline CDR1 and CDR2 sequences are MNHNS and SASEGT. The ends were cut back, 8 bases at V and 5 bases at J, with 19 bases in the middle. The CDR3 nucleotides are TGTGCCAGCGTCCCCAAAACTAAAATTCACAATGAGCAGTTCTTC. Amino acids: CASVPKTKIHNEQFF.

The chain combines TRBV7-9 with TRBJ2-2; D not resolved. Trimming left V 6 bases short and J 1 base short, with 12 bases between. In germline, CDR1 is SEHNR, CDR2 FQNEAQ (reference sequence). The CDR3 extends over 15 amino acids. This CDR3 reads CASSWTAKNTGELFF. The CDR3 DNA follows: TGTGCCAGCAGTTGGACGGCTAAGAACACCGGGGAGCTGTTTTTT.

The rearrangement links TRBV20-1 to TRBJ2-2, with 10 nucleotides matching TRBD1. The V segment lost 6 bases and the J segment 6 bases; nucleotides outside the gene matches: 4. This CDR3 is built from 13 residues. Germline loops: CDR1 DFQATT, CDR2 SNEGSKA (reference sequence). CDR3 DNA: TGCAGTGCCTACGGACAGGGGGCCGGGGAGCTGTTTTTT. It yields the protein CSAYGQGAGELFF.